These T cell receptor beta chains were read from a single sample in a study of cytomegalovirus exposure and HLA in healthy donors. TCRdb's table, derived via immunoSEQ multiplex PCR, lists solely in-frame clones and lacks some. This table has fewer than 200,000 clones, 75% to 95% appearing once. Specimen: PBMCs. The source is a woman aged 18-29 years in good health and CMV-seropositive. Both conserved end residues are part of each CDR3. D genes are given only for firm matches. Clone size, where shown, is once, few, many, or a class for clones that have expanded.

J | D | size | V | CDR3 | DNA
TRBJ2-7 | TRBD1 | - | TRBV7-9 | CASSSKGARYEQYF | TGTGCCAGCAGCTCTAAGGGGGCGAGATACGAGCAGTACTTC
TRBJ2-5 | - | - | TRBV7-2 | CASSLSGGRRLRETQYF | TGTGCCAGCAGCTTATCTGGGGGGAGACGGCTGCGAGAGACCCAGTACTTC
TRBJ1-3 | - | - | TRBV15 | CATSRDAQTSRGGNTIYF | TGTGCCACCAGCAGAGATGCCCAGACTTCCCGTGGGGGAAACACCATATATTTT
TRBJ2-4 | TRBD2 | - | TRBV4-2 | CASSQESGGAKNIQYF | TGTGCCAGCAGCCAAGAATCGGGGGGGGCCAAAAACATTCAGTACTTC
TRBJ2-7 | TRBD2 | - | TRBV7-9 | CASSSQGSGGYEQYF | TGTGCCAGCAGCTCCCAGGGTAGCGGGGGCTACGAGCAGTACTTC
TRBJ2-2 | TRBD2 | - | TRBV5-6 | CASSFGGRASTGELFF | TGTGCCAGCAGCTTCGGCGGGAGGGCCAGTACCGGGGAGCTGTTTTTT
TRBJ2-1 | - | once | TRBV15 | CATSRDQESYNEQFF | TGTGCCACCAGCAGAGATCAAGAGTCCTACAATGAGCAGTTCTTC
TRBJ2-5 | - | - | TRBV2 | CASSGPLKGAETQYF | TGTGCCAGCAGTGGGCCTCTCAAAGGGGCCGAGACCCAGTACTTC
TRBJ1-2 | - | - | TRBV7-9 | CASSLKGSRGYTF | TGTGCCAGCAGCTTGAAGGGGTCTAGAGGCTACACCTTC
TRBJ2-1 | - | - | TRBV7-9 | CASSMGRDEQFF | TGTGCCAGCAGTATGGGGCGTGATGAGCAGTTCTTC
TRBJ2-7 | TRBD2 | - | TRBV7-2 | CASSFAGTSGKNEQYF | TGTGCCAGCAGCTTCGCCGGGACTAGCGGGAAAAACGAGCAGTACTTC
TRBJ2-4 | TRBD2 | - | TRBV2 | CASAGTIKNIQYF | TGTGCCAGCGCCGGGACTATAAAAAACATTCAGTACTTC
TRBJ2-5 | TRBD2 | - | TRBV19 | CASSIDRPSGRETQYF | TGTGCCAGTAGTATAGATAGGCCTAGCGGGAGAGAGACCCAGTACTTC
TRBJ2-3 | TRBD2 | - | TRBV19 | CASSTREGHPDTQYF | TGTGCCAGTAGTACGCGGGAGGGCCATCCCGATACGCAGTATTTT
TRBJ2-7 | TRBD1 | few | TRBV30 | CAWSRDSSYEQYF | TGTGCCTGGAGCCGGGACAGCTCCTACGAGCAGTACTTC
TRBJ2-3 | TRBD2 | - | TRBV19 | CASSIGGNTDTQYF | TGTGCCAGTAGTATCGGGGGGAACACAGATACGCAGTATTTT
TRBJ2-7 | TRBD2 | - | TRBV10-2 | CASYNGGDGALEQYF | TGCGCCAGTTATAACGGGGGGGACGGTGCGCTCGAGCAGTACTTC
TRBJ2-6 | TRBD1 | once | TRBV6-6 | CASSRQGAVGANVLTF | TGTGCCAGCAGTAGACAGGGGGCGGTAGGGGCCAACGTCCTGACTTTC
TRBJ2-1 | - | - | TRBV19 | CASSVGAQNEQFF | TGTGCCAGTAGTGTGGGGGCGCAAAATGAGCAGTTCTTC
TRBJ2-7 | - | - | TRBV9 | CASSVAAGGYEQYF | TGTGCCAGCAGCGTAGCTGCCGGGGGCTACGAGCAGTACTTC
TRBJ2-5 | - | - | TRBV7-2 | CASREQETQYF | TGTGCCAGCAGGGAGCAAGAGACCCAGTACTTC
TRBJ2-1 | - | - | TRBV27 | CASSLGGMNNEQFF | TGTGCCAGCAGTTTAGGGGGCATGAACAATGAGCAGTTCTTC
TRBJ2-7 | - | - | TRBV7-3 | CASSLTAGSDYEQYF | TGTGCCAGCAGCTTAACGGCGGGTAGCGACTACGAGCAGTACTTC
TRBJ2-7 | TRBD2 | once | TRBV27 | CASSSGLSSGWEGEQYF | TGTGCCAGCAGTTCTGGTTTATCAAGCGGATGGGAGGGGGAGCAGTACTTC
TRBJ2-5 | - | - | TRBV6-1 | CASSRVLEETQYF | TGTGCCAGCAGTCGGGTCTTGGAAGAGACCCAGTACTTC
TRBJ2-3 | - | - | TRBV7-6 | CASHRGGIGTDTQYF | TGTGCCAGCCACAGAGGGGGTATAGGTACAGATACGCAGTATTTT
TRBJ1-2 | - | - | TRBV19 | CASSIGYGYTF | TGTGCCAGTAGTATCGGGTATGGCTACACCTTC
TRBJ1-1 | - | few | TRBV6-1 | CAKRTAMNTEAFF | TGTGCCAAAAGGACAGCGATGAACACTGAAGCTTTCTTT
TRBJ2-7 | TRBD1 | - | TRBV7-2 | CASSHSQDRFSYEQYF | TGTGCCAGCAGCCATAGCCAGGACAGGTTTTCCTACGAGCAGTACTTC
TRBJ2-3 | - | - | TRBV27 | CASSHLPTDTQYF | TGTGCCAGCAGCCACCTACCCACAGATACGCAGTATTTT
TRBJ2-3 | TRBD2 | - | TRBV5-4 | CASSLGSAGGHYTQYF | TGTGCCAGCAGCTTGGGTTCAGCGGGGGGGCATTATACGCAGTATTTT
TRBJ2-7 | TRBD1 | - | TRBV5-1 | CASSQWDSSYEQQYF | TGCGCCAGCAGCCAATGGGACAGCAGTTACGAGCAGCAGTACTTC
TRBJ2-7 | - | - | TRBV10-2 | CASSRTGRQTYEQYF | TGCGCCAGCAGTAGAACAGGGCGGCAGACCTACGAGCAGTACTTC
TRBJ2-7 | - | - | TRBV5-1 | CASSLPYKAGVRNEQYF | TGCGCCAGCAGCTTACCATATAAAGCAGGGGTTCGAAACGAGCAGTACTTC
TRBJ2-7 | TRBD2 | - | TRBV19 | CASSQTSPTYEQYF | TGTGCCAGTAGTCAGACTAGCCCGACCTACGAGCAGTACTTC
TRBJ2-1 | TRBD2 | - | TRBV15 | CATSRGGAGGYNEQFF | TGTGCCACCAGCAGAGGCGGAGCGGGGGGCTACAATGAGCAGTTCTTC
TRBJ1-1 | - | - | TRBV18 | CASSSQGRNTEAFF | TGTGCCAGCTCCTCCCAGGGGCGGAACACTGAAGCTTTCTTT
TRBJ1-2 | - | - | TRBV9 | CASSVDGYGYTF | TGTGCCAGCAGCGTAGACGGGTATGGCTACACCTTC
TRBJ2-7 | TRBD2 | - | TRBV18 | CASSPGEGLSYEQYF | TGTGCCAGCTCACCAGGGGAGGGGCTCTCCTACGAGCAGTACTTC
TRBJ2-7 | TRBD2 | - | TRBV25-1 | CASRRSGRGVYEQYF | TGTGCCAGCAGACGCAGCGGGAGAGGTGTCTACGAGCAGTACTTC
TRBJ1-1 | - | - | TRBV27 | CASSFSQNTEAFF | TGTGCCAGCAGTTTTTCACAGAACACTGAAGCTTTCTTT
TRBJ1-1 | - | - | TRBV5-1 | CASSFQGMNTEAFF | TGCGCCAGCAGCTTCCAGGGCATGAACACTGAAGCTTTCTTT
TRBJ2-2 | TRBD2 | - | TRBV27 | CASSLTSLLGELFF | TGTGCCAGCAGTTTGACTAGCTTACTCGGGGAGCTGTTTTTT
TRBJ2-5 | TRBD1 | - | TRBV5-1 | CASSLGTGVGETQYF | TGCGCCAGCAGCTTGGGCACAGGGGTAGGGGAGACCCAGTACTTC
TRBJ1-3 | - | - | TRBV7-2 | CASSLVVPGRGTGNTIYF | TGTGCCAGCAGCTTAGTCGTCCCCGGCCGCGGGACTGGAAACACCATATATTTT
TRBJ2-1 | TRBD2 | - | TRBV5-1 | CASSLSLAGGLPSDEQFF | TGCGCCAGCAGCTTGAGCCTAGCGGGAGGACTACCATCCGATGAGCAGTTCTTC
TRBJ1-4 | - | once | TRBV10-2 | CAVQDSGNEKLFF | TGCGCCGTTCAGGACAGCGGTAATGAAAAACTGTTTTTT
TRBJ1-5 | - | - | TRBV28 | CASSLRTSNQPQHF | TGTGCCAGCAGTTTGAGGACAAGCAATCAGCCCCAGCATTTT
TRBJ2-2 | - | - | TRBV27 | CASSLDSGELFF | TGTGCCAGCAGTTTGGACTCCGGGGAGCTGTTTTTT
TRBJ1-4 | TRBD1 | - | TRBV2 | CAMTGVNEKLFF | TGTGCCATGACAGGGGTGAATGAAAAACTGTTTTTT
TRBJ1-1 | - | - | TRBV6-5 | CASSPLGTEAFF | TGTGCCAGCAGCCCACTAGGCACTGAAGCTTTCTTT
TRBJ1-5 | - | - | TRBV28 | CASSWVSGNQPQHF | TGTGCCAGCAGTTGGGTTTCCGGGAATCAGCCCCAGCATTTT
TRBJ1-4 | - | - | TRBV7-9 | CASSLVWAGATEKLFF | TGTGCCAGCAGCTTAGTCTGGGCAGGGGCGACTGAAAAACTGTTTTTT
TRBJ2-2 | - | - | TRBV11-2 | CASSLGQGRTGELFF | TGTGCCAGCAGCTTAGGGCAGGGGCGGACCGGGGAGCTGTTTTTT
TRBJ2-1 | TRBD2 | - | TRBV4-1 | CASSQGLAGVYNEQFF | TGCGCCAGCAGCCAAGGTCTAGCGGGGGTCTACAATGAGCAGTTCTTC
TRBJ1-2 | - | - | TRBV28 | CASSPTGVFPSDGYTF | TGTGCCAGCAGTCCCACCGGTGTGTTCCCTTCGGATGGCTACACCTTC
TRBJ2-3 | - | - | TRBV29-1 | CSVGPTATDTQYF | TGCAGCGTTGGTCCGACAGCTACAGATACGCAGTATTTT
TRBJ2-3 | TRBD2 | - | TRBV7-6 | CASSLGAGVPTDTQYF | TGTGCCAGCAGCTTAGGGGCGGGAGTCCCCACAGATACGCAGTATTTT
TRBJ1-2 | - | - | TRBV25-1 | CASSPREGGYTF | TGTGCCAGCAGTCCACGCGAGGGTGGCTACACCTTC